Listed below are T cell receptor beta chains from one sample, sequenced in a study of blood T cell repertoires in COVID-19. Some clones are missing from TCRdb's copy, which holds only in-frame ones; the method was immunoSEQ multiplex PCR. The sample lists around 300,000 clones, approximately 92% occurring once. Sequencing was carried out using PBMCs or T cells enriched from blood (not recorded which). Receptor source: a young woman who had recovered from COVID-19. The CDR3 runs from the conserved cysteine through the conserved F or W. D genes are given only for firm matches. Expanded clones are given a class, and other clones once, few, many or no size at all.

DNA: TGTGCCAGCAGCTTGGGGCAGGCTAGCGGCCAAGAGACCCAGTACTTC
CDR3: CASSLGQASGQETQYF
J: TRBJ2-5
V: TRBV5-4
D: TRBD2
size: -

DNA: TGTGCCAGCTCACCACCGGCAGGGGTGAAGAACTATGGCTACACCTTC
CDR3: CASSPPAGVKNYGYTF
J: TRBJ1-2
V: TRBV18
D: -
size: -

DNA: TGTGCCAGCAGCCCGCAACAGGGGCGGCAGCCCCAGCATTTT
CDR3: CASSPQQGRQPQHF
J: TRBJ1-5
V: TRBV3-1/TRBV3-2
D: TRBD1
size: -

DNA: TGTGCCAGCAGCCTGGGGATCCGGGACAGTTCCTACGAGCAGTACTTC
CDR3: CASSLGIRDSSYEQYF
J: TRBJ2-7
V: TRBV5-6
D: TRBD1
size: -

DNA: TGTGCCAGCAGCCCGGCTGGGTACAGGGCTTACTATGGCTACACCTTC
CDR3: CASSPAGYRAYYGYTF
J: TRBJ1-2
V: TRBV14
D: -
size: -

DNA: TGTGCCAGCAGCCTCACTAGTACGAACACTGAAGCTTTCTTT
CDR3: CASSLTSTNTEAFF
J: TRBJ1-1
V: TRBV4-2
D: -
size: -

DNA: TGTGCCAGCAGCATAGGACAGGGGGCGTCCGGGGAGCTGTTTTTT
CDR3: CASSIGQGASGELFF
J: TRBJ2-2
V: TRBV7-9
D: TRBD1
size: once

DNA: TGTGCCAGCAGCTCAGCCCTCCTAGCGGGGGGGAACACCGGGGAGCTGTTTTTT
CDR3: CASSSALLAGGNTGELFF
J: TRBJ2-2
V: TRBV7-9
D: TRBD2
size: -

DNA: TGTGCCAGCTCACTGCTCTCGGACACTGAAGCTTTCTTT
CDR3: CASSLLSDTEAFF
J: TRBJ1-1
V: TRBV18
D: -
size: -

DNA: TGTGCCAGCAGCCGGGACAGGATTAGCTCCTACGAGCAGTACTTC
CDR3: CASSRDRISSYEQYF
J: TRBJ2-7
V: TRBV3-1/TRBV3-2
D: TRBD1
size: -

DNA: TGTGCCTGGAATTTGGATACTAGACATGAAAAACTGTTTTTT
CDR3: CAWNLDTRHEKLFF
J: TRBJ1-4
V: TRBV30
D: -
size: -

DNA: TGCGCCAGCAGTGAGCAGCGAACCGGGGAGCTGTTTTTT
CDR3: CASSEQRTGELFF
J: TRBJ2-2
V: TRBV10-1
D: -
size: -

DNA: TGTGCCAGCAGCTTTCCAGGGGAGCGTGGCTACACCTTC
CDR3: CASSFPGERGYTF
J: TRBJ1-2
V: TRBV7-2
D: -
size: -